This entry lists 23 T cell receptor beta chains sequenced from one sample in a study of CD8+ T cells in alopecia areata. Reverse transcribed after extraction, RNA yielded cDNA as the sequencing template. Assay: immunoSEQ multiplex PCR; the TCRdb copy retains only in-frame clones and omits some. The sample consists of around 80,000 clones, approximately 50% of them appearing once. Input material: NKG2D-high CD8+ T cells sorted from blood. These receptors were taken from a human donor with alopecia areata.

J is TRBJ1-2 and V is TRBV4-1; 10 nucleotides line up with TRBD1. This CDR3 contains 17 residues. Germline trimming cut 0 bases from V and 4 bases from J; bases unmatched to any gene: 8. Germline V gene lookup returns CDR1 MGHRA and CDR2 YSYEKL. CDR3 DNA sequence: TGCGCCAGCAGCCAAGACCCCCGGGGACAGGGGCCCTATGGCTACACCTTC. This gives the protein CASSQDPRGQGPYGYTF.

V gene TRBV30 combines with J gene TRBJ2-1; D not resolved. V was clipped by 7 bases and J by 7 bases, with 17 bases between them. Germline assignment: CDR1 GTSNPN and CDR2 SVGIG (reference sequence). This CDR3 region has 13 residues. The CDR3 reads CALDTPGTNEQFF. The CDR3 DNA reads TGTGCCTTAGACACGCCCGGAACAAATGAGCAGTTCTTC.

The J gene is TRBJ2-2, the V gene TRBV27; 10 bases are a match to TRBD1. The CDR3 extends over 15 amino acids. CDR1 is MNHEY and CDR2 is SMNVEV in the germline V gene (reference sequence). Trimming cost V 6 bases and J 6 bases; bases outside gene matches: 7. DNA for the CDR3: TGTGCCAGCAGCTTGACAGGGGGCTACGCCGGGGAGCTGTTTTTT. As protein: CASSLTGGYAGELFF.

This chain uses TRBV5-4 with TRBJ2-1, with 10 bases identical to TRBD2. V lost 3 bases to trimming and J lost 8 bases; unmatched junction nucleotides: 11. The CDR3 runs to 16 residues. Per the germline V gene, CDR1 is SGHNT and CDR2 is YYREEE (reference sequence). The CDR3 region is CASSSVTSGLFDEQFF. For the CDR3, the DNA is TGTGCCAGCAGCTCGGTGACTAGCGGGTTGTTCGATGAGCAGTTCTTC.

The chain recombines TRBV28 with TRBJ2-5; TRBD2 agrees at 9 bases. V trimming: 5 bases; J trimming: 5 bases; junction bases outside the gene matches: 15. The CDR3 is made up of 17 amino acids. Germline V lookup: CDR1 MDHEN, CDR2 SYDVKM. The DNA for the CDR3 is TGTGCCAGCAGTCTAAGAGCTAGCGGGACGCCTGGGGAGACCCAGTACTTC. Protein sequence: CASSLRASGTPGETQYF.

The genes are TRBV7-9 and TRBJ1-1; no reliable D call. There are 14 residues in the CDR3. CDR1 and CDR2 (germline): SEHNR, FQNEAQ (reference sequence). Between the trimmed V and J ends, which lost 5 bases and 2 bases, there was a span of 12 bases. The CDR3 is CASSVASGNTEAFF. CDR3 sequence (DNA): TGTGCCAGCAGCGTTGCGTCGGGCAACACTGAAGCTTTCTTT.

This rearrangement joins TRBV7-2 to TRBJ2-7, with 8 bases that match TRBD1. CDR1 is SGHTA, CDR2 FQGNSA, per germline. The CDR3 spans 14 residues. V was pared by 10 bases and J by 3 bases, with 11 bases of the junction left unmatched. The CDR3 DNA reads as TGTGCCATCGGGATAGGGGACAGGATCTACGAGCAGTACTTC. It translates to CAIGIGDRIYEQYF.

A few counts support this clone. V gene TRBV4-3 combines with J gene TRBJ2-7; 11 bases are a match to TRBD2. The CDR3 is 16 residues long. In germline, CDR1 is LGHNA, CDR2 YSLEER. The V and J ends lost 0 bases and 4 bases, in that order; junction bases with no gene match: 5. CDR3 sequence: CASSQDVASGRYEQYF. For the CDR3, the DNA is TGCGCCAGCAGCCAAGATGTCGCTAGCGGGAGGTACGAGCAGTACTTC.

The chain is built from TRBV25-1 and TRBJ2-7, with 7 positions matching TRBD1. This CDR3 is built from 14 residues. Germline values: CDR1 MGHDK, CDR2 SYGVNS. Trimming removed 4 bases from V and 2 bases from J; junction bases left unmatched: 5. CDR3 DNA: TGTGCCAGCAGTGGGGGACAGCAACCCTACGAGCAGTACTTC. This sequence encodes CASSGGQQPYEQYF.

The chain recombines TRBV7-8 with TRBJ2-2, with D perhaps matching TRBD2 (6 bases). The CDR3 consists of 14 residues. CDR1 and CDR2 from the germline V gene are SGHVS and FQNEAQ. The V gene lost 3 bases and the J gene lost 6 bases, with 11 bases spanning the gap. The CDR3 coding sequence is TGTGCCAGCAGCTTTCGACTAGATGCCGGGGAGCTGTTTTTT. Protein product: CASSFRLDAGELFF.

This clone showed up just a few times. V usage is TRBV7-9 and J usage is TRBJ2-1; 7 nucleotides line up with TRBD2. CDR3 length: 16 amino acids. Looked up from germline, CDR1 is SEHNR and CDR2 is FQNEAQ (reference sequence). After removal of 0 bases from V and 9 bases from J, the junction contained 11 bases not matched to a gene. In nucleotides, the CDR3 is TGTGCCAGCAGCTTAGCCCCTAGCGGAATGGTGGGTGAGCAGTTCTTC. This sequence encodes CASSLAPSGMVGEQFF.

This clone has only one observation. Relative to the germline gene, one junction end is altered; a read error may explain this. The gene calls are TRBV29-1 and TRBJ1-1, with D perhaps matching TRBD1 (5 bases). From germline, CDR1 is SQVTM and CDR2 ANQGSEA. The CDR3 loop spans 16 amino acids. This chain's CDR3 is CSFEDREKRGGTEAFF. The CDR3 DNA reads TGCAGCTTTGAAGATCGAGAGAAAAGGGGTGGGACTGAAGCTTTCTTT.

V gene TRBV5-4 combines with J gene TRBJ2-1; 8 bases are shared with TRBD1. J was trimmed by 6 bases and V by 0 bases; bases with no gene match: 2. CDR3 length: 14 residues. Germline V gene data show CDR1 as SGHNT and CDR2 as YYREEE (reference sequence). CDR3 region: CASSLVQGVNEQFF. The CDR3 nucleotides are TGTGCCAGCAGCTTGGTACAGGGGGTCAATGAGCAGTTCTTC.

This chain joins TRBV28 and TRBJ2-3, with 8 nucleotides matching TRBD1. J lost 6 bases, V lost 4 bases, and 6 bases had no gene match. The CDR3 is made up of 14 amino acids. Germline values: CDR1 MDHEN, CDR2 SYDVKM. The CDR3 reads CASSSRTGMDTQYF. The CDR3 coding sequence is TGTGCCAGCAGTTCCAGGACAGGGATGGATACGCAGTATTTT.

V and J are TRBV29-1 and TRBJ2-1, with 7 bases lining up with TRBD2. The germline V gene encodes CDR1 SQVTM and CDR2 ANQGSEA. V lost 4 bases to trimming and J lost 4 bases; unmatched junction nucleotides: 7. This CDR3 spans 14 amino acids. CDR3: CSVVGSGRYNEQFF. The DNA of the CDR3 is TGCAGCGTTGTAGGTAGCGGGCGGTACAATGAGCAGTTCTTC.

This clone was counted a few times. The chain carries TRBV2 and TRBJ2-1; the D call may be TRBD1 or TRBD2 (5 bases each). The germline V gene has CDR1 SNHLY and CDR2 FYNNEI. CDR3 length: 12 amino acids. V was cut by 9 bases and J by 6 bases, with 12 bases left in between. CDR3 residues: CARTGTRNEQFF. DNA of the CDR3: TGTGCCAGAACCGGGACGCGCAATGAGCAGTTCTTC.

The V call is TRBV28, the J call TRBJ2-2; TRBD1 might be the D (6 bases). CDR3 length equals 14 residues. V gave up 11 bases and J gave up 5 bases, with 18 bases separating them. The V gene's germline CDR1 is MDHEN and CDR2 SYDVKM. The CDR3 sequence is CAAHREFGTGELFF. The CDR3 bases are TGTGCCGCCCACAGGGAGTTTGGGACCGGGGAGCTGTTTTTT.

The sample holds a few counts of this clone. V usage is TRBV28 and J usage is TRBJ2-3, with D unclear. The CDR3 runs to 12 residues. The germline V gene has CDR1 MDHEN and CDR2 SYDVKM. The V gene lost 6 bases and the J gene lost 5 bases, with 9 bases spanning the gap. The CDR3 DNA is TGTGCCAGCAGGACGCCTAAAGATACGCAGTATTTT. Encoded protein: CASRTPKDTQYF.

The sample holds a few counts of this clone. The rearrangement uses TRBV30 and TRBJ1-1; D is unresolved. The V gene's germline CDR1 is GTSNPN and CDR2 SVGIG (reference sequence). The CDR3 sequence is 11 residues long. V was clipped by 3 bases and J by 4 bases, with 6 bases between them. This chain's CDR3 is CAWRTGTEAFF. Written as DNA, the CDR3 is TGTGCCTGGAGAACGGGCACTGAAGCTTTCTTT.

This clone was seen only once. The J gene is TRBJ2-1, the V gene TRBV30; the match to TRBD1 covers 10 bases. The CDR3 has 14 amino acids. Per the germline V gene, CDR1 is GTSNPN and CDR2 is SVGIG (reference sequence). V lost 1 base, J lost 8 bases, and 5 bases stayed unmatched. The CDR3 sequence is CAWSAGQGGDEQFF. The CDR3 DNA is TGTGCCTGGAGTGCCGGACAGGGGGGTGATGAGCAGTTCTTC.

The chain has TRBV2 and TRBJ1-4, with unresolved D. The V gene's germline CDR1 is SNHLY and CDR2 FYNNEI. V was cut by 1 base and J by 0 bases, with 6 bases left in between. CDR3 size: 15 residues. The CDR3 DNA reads TGTGCCAGCAGTGAAGAGAGGGCAACTAATGAAAAACTGTTTTTT. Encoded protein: CASSEERATNEKLFF.

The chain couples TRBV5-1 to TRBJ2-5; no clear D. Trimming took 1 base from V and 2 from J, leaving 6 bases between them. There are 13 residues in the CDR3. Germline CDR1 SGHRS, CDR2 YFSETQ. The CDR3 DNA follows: TGCGCCAGCAGCTTGAGGGCTCAAGAGACCCAGTACTTC. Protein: CASSLRAQETQYF.

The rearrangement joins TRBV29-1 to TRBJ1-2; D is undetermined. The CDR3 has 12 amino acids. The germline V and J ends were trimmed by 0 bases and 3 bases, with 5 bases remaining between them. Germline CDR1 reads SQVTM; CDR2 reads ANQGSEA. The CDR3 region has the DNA TGCAGCGTTGAAGAGCAGGACTATGGCTACACCTTC. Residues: CSVEEQDYGYTF.